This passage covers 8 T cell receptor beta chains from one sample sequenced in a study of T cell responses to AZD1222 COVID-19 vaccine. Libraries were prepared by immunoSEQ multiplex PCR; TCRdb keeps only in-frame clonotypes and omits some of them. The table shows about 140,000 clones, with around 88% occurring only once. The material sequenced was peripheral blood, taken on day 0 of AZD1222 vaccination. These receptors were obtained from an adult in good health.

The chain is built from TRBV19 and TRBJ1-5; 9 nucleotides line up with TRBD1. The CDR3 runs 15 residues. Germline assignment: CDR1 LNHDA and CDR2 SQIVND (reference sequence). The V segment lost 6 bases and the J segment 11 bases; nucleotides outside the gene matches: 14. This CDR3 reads CASRAGTGFDPAQHF. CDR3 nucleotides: TGTGCCAGTAGGGCCGGGACAGGGTTCGATCCAGCCCAGCATTTT. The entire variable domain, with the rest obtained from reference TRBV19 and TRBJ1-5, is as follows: DGGITQSPKYLFRKEGQNVTLSCEQNLNHDAMYWYRQDPGQGLRLIYYSQIVNDFQKGDIAEGYSVSREKKESFPLTVTSAQKNPTAFYLCASRAGTGFDPAQHFGDGTRLSIL.

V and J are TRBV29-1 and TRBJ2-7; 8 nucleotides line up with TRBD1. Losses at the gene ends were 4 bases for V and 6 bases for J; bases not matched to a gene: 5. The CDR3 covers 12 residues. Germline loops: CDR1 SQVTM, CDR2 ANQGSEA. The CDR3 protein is CSVGTGITEQYF. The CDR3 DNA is TGCAGCGTTGGGACAGGGATAACCGAGCAGTACTTC.

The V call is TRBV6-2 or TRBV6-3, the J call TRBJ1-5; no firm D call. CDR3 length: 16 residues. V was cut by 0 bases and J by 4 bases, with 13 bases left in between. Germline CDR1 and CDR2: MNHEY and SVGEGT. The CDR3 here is CASSYSPKNFNQPQHF. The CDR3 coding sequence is TGTGCCAGCAGTTACTCACCGAAGAACTTTAATCAGCCCCAGCATTTT.

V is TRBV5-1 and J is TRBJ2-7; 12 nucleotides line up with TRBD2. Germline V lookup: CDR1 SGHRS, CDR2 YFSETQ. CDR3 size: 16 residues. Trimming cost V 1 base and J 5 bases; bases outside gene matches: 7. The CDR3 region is CASSLRTSGASDEQYF. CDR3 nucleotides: TGCGCCAGCAGCTTGAGGACTAGCGGGGCCAGCGACGAGCAGTACTTC.

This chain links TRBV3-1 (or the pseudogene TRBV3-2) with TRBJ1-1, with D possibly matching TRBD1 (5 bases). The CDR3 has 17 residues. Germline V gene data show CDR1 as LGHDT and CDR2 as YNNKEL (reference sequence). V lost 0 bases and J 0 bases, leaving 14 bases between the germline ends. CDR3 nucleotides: TGTGCCAGCAGCCAAGATAGGAGAAGGGGTCTGAACACTGAAGCTTTCTTT. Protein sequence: CASSQDRRRGLNTEAFF.

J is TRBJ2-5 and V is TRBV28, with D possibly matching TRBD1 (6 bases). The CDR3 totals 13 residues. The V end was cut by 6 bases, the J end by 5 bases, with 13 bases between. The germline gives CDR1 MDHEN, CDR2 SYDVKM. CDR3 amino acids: CASSDSGVETQYF. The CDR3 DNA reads TGTGCCAGCAGCGACTCAGGGGTTGAGACCCAGTACTTC.

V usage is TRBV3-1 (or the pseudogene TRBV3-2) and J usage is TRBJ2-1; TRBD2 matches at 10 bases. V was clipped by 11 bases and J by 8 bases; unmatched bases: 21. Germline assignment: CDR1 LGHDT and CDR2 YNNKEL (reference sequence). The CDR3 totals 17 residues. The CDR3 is CAASGTSEPREVDEQFF. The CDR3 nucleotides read TGTGCCGCATCGGGGACTAGCGAGCCCCGCGAGGTTGATGAGCAGTTCTTC.

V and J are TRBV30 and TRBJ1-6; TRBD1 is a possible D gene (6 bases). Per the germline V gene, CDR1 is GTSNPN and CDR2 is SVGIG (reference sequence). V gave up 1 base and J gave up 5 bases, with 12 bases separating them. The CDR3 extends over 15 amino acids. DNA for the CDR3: TGTGCCTGGAGTGCCCGACAGGCCAATAATTCACCCCTCCACTTT. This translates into CAWSARQANNSPLHF. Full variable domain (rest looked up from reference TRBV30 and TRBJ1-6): SQTIHQWPATLVQPVGSPLSLECTVEGTSNPNLYWYRQAAGRGLQLLFYSVGIGQISSEVPQNLSASRPQDRQFILSSKKLLLSDSGFYLCAWSARQANNSPLHFGNGTRLTVT.